The clone carrying this T cell receptor beta chain is medium-sized. Its target is unknown. The template was genomic DNA from peripheral blood, not RNA. These data come from a study of T cell repertoires in aging, cancer and after chemotherapy. Study-level information: Approximately 10 million TCR reads were in the whole dataset. Whole-study findings and limits: These repertoire data do not allow conclusions about immunological memory after chemotherapy. Untreated cancer patients had significantly lower blood TCR diversity than age-matched healthy donors.

TRB rearrangements spanning V, D and J were amplified using mixed TRB-A/B primers. TCRdb reprocessed the multiplex PCR reads with MiXCR, giving one entry per CDR3 protein. The sample lists approximately 3,300 distinct CDR3 sequences; around 24% were seen once. Germline V lookup: CDR1 GTSNPN, CDR2 SVGIG (reference sequence). V shed 0 bases, J shed 7 bases, and the junction held 3 bases outside the gene matches. CDR3 length: 13 residues. This chain uses TRBV30 with TRBJ2-5; 9 bases agree with TRBD2. Sequenced: blood. This TCR derives from a human donor with a blood cancer. The CDR3 DNA sequence: TGTGCCTGGAGTGTTGAAGCGGGGGGGACCCAGTACTTC. Its translation is CAWSVEAGGTQYF. Full variable domain (remainder filled in from reference TRBV30 and TRBJ2-5): SQTIHQWPATLVQPVGSPLSLECTVEGTSNPNLYWYRQAAGRGLQLLFYSVGIGQISSEVPQNLSASRPQDRQFILSSKKLLLSDSGFYLCAWSVEAGGTQYFGPGTRLLVL.